This TCR beta chain was recorded in a study of tumor-infiltrating lymphocytes in primary liver carcinoma. Study information: The tumors ranged from roughly 4 to 10 cm across and fell within stage T1-T3 N0M0. Study-wide results and caveats: Tumor top-250-clone fractions significantly exceeded those of blood (p = 0.039).

Trimming stripped 6 bases from V and 1 base from J, with 12 bases between. CDR3 length: 15 residues. The authors made TCR beta cDNA from 400 to 600 ng total RNA with a constant-region primer. Slightly modified ARM-PCR with three nested multiplex PCR rounds yielded TCR beta libraries. Investigators reported that the first two PCR rounds, at roughly 10 cycles each, used TRBV1-TRBV30 forward primers with a C-beta reverse primer. Each CDR3 protein gets one entry after TCRdb re-called the multiplex PCR reads with MiXCR. The sample shows 50,000 to 60,000 distinct CDR3 sequences, about 80% of them seen only once. Without any cell sorting, about 19-31 mg of bulk tissue yielded co-extracted RNA and DNA. To note about this clonotype: Its specificity is unknown.

This receptor was identified in a man aged 35 to 55 with primary liver carcinoma and hepatitis B virus infection. The sample was liver tumor tissue from sampling region 5. The subset was: tumor region T5, tumor centre. The V call is TRBV12-3 or TRBV12-4, the J call TRBJ2-2, with a possible D match to TRBD2 (5 bases). The CDR3 sequence is CASSHNGMNTGELFF. In DNA, the CDR3 is TGTGCCAGCAGCCATAACGGGATGAACACCGGGGAGCTGTTTTTT.